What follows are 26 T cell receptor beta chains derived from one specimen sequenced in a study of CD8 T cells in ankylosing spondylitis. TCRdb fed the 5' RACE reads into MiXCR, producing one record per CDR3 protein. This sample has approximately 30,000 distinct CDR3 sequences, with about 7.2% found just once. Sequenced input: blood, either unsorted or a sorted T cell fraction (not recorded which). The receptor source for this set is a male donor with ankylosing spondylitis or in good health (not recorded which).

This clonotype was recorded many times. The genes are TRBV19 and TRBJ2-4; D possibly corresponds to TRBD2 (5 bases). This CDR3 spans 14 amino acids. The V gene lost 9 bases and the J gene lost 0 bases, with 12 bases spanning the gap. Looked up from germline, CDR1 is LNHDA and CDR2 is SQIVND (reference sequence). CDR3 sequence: CASRAESAKNIQYF. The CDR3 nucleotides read TGTGCCAGCAGAGCGGAGTCAGCCAAAAACATTCAGTACTTC.

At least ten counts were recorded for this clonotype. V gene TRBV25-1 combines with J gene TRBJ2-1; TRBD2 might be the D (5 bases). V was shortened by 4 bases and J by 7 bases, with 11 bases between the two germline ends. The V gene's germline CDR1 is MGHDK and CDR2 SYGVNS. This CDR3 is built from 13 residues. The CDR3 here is CASSGARRNEQFF. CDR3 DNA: TGTGCCAGCAGTGGCGCTAGGAGGAATGAGCAGTTCTTC.

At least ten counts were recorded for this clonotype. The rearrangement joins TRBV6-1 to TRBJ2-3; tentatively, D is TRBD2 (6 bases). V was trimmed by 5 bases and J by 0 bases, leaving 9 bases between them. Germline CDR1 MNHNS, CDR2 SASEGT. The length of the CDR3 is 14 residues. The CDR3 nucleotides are TGTGCCAGCAGTACGGGACTTAGCACAGATACGCAGTATTTT. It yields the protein CASSTGLSTDTQYF.

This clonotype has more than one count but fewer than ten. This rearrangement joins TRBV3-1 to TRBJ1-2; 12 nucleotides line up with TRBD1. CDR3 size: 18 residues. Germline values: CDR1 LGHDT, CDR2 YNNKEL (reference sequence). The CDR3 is CTFCPTGTGGRESYGYTF. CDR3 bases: TGTACCTTCTGTCCTACCGGGACAGGGGGCCGTGAGAGCTATGGCTACACCTTC.

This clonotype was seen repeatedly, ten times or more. The CDR3 sequence is CASSGGIGTGELFF. DNA for the CDR3: TGTGCCAGCTCGGGCGGGATCGGGACCGGGGAGCTGTTTTTT. The gene calls are TRBV14 and TRBJ2-2, with D perhaps TRBD2 (6 bases). This CDR3 region has 14 residues. Germline CDR1 and CDR2: SGHDN and FVKESK. Trimming left V 8 bases short and J 5 bases short, with 15 bases between. Full variable domain (remainder filled in from reference TRBV14 and TRBJ2-2): EAGVTQFPSHSVIEKGQTVTLRCDPISGHDNLYWYRRVMGKEIKFLLHFVKESKQDESGMPNNRFLAERTGGTYSTLKVQPAELEDSGVYFCASSGGIGTGELFFGEGSRLTVL.

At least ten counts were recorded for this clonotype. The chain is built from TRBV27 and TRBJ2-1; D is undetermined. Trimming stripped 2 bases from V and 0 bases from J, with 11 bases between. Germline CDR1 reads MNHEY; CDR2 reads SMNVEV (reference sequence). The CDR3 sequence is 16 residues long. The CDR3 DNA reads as TGTGCCAGCAGTTTAGGTGGGGATACCTCCTACAATGAGCAGTTCTTC. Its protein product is CASSLGGDTSYNEQFF.

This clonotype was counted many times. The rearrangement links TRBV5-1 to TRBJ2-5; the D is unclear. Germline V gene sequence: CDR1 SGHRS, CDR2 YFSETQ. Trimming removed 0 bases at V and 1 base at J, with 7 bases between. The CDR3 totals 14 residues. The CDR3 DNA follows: TGCGCCAGCAGCTTGGGGACCCTCCAAGAGACCCAGTACTTC. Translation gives CASSLGTLQETQYF.

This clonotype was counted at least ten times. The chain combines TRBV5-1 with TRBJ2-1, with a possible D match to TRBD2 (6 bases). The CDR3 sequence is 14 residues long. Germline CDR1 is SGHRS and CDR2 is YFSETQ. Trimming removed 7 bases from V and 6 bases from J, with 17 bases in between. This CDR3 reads CASLRDLGVNEQFF. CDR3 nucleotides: TGCGCCAGCCTCCGGGACTTGGGGGTCAATGAGCAGTTCTTC.

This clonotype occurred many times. The CDR3 coding sequence is TGCGCCAGCAGCTTAGTGACAGGCCTCACTGAAGCTTTCTTT. Amino acids: CASSLVTGLTEAFF. This chain links TRBV5-1 with TRBJ1-1; possible D gene TRBD1, 6 bases. Trimming took off 2 bases at V and 4 bases at J, with 12 bases between the two ends. Germline values: CDR1 SGHRS, CDR2 YFSETQ. The CDR3 contains 14 residues.

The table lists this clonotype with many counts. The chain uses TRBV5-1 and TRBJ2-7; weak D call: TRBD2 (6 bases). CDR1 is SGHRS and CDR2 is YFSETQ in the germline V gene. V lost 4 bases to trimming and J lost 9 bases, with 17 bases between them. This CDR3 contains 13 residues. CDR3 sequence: CASSPGLRDLQYF. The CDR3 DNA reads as TGCGCCAGCAGCCCGGGACTGCGCGACTTGCAGTACTTC.

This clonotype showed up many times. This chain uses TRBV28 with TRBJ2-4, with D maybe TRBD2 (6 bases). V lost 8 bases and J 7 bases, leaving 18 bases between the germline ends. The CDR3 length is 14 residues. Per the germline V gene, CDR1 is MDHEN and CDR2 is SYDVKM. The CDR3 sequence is CASGWTSRENIQYF. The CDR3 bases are TGTGCCAGCGGATGGACAAGTCGGGAGAACATTCAGTACTTC.

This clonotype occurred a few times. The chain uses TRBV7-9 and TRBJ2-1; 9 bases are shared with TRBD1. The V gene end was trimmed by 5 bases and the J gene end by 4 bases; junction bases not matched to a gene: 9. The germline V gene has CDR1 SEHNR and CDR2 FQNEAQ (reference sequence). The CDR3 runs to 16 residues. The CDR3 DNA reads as TGTGCCAGCAGCGCCGACGGGACAGGGTCTTACAATGAGCAGTTCTTC. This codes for CASSADGTGSYNEQFF.

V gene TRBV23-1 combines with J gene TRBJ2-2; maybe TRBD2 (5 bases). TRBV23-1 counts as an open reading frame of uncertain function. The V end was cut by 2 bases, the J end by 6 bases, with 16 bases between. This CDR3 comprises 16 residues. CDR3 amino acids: CASSQGVATTAGELFF. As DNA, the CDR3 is TGCGCCAGCAGTCAAGGAGTAGCGACGACGGCCGGGGAGCTGTTTTTT.

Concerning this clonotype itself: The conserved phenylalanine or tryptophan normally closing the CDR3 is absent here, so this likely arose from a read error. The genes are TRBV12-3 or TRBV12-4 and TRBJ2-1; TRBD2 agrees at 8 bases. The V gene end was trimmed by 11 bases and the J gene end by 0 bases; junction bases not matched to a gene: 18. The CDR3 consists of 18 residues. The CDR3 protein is CALCLAGRTGGSYNEQFY. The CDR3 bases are TGTGCCCTCTGTTTAGCGGGGAGGACTGGGGGCTCCTACAATGAGCAGTTCTAC.

Here the CDR3 DNA reads TGTGCCAGCAGGGGGGCGGGACAATTACGAGAGACCCAGTACTTC. Protein product: CASRGAGQLRETQYF. The chain couples TRBV28 to TRBJ2-5, with D possibly called TRBD1 or TRBD2 (6 bases each). The length of the CDR3 is 15 residues. CDR1 is MDHEN, CDR2 SYDVKM, per germline. Trimming shortened V by 6 bases and J by 4 bases, and 18 bases separated the two germline ends.

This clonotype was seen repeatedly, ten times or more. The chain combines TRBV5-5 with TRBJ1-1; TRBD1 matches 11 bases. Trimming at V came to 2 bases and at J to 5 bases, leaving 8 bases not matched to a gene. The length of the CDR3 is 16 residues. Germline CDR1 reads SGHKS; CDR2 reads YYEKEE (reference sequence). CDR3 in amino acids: CASSFGTGGMVTEAFF. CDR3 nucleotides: TGTGCCAGCAGCTTCGGGACAGGGGGTATGGTTACTGAAGCTTTCTTT.

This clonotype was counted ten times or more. CDR3 sequence: CSARDFSRREGRTDTQYF. The CDR3 DNA follows: TGCAGTGCTAGAGATTTCAGTAGGCGGGAGGGACGCACAGATACGCAGTATTTT. V gene TRBV20-1 combines with J gene TRBJ2-3; 9 positions match TRBD2. CDR3 length: 18 amino acids. Germline loops: CDR1 DFQATT, CDR2 SNEGSKA (reference sequence). After removal of 0 bases from V and 1 base from J, the junction contained 11 bases not matched to a gene.

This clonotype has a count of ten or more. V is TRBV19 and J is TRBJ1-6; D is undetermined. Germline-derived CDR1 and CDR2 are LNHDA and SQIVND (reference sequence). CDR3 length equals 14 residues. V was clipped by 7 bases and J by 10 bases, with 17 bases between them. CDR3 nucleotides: TGTGCCAGTACCGCCACCGGTAGAGAGTCACCCCTCCACTTT. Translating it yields CASTATGRESPLHF.

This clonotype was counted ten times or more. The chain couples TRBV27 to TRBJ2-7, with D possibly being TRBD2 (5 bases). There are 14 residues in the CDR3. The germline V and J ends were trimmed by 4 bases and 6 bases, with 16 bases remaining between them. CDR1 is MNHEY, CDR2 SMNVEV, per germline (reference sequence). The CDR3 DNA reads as TGTGCCAGCAGTTCTAAGCCGGGGATGGGCGAGCAGTACTTC. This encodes CASSSKPGMGEQYF.

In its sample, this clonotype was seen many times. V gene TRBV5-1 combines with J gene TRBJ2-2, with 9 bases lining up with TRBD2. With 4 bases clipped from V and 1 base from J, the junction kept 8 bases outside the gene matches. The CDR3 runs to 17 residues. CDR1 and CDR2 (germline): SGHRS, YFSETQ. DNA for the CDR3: TGCGCCAGCAGCCCCGTCGGACTAGCGAGGAACACCGGGGAGCTGTTTTTT. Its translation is CASSPVGLARNTGELFF.

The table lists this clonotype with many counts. CDR3 nucleotide sequence: TGCAGTGCCCTGGGGACCCCGGGACTAGCGGACAATGAGCAGTTCTTC. This encodes CSALGTPGLADNEQFF. The J gene is TRBJ2-1, the V gene TRBV20-1; 11 nucleotides match TRBD2. J gave up 5 bases and V 6 bases, and 12 bases lay outside the gene matches. CDR3 length equals 16 residues. Germline CDR1 reads DFQATT; CDR2 reads SNEGSKA (reference sequence).

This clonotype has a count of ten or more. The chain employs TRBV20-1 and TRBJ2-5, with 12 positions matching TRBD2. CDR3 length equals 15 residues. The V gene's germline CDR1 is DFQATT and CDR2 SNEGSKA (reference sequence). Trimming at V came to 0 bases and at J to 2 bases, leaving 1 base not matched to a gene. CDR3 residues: CSAREGTSGQETQYF. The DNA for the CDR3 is TGCAGTGCTAGAGAGGGGACTAGCGGGCAAGAGACCCAGTACTTC.

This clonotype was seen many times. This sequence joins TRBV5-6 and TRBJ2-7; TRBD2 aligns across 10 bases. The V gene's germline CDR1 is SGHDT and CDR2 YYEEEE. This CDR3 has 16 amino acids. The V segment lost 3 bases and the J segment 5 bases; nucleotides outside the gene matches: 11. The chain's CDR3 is CASSWAASGSRDEQYF. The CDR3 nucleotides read TGTGCCAGCAGCTGGGCGGCTAGCGGGAGTAGGGACGAGCAGTACTTC.

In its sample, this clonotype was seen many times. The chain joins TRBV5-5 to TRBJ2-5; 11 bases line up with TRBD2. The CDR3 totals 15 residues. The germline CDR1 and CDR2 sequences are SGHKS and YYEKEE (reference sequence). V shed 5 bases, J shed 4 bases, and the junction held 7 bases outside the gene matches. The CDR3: CASSQLAGAGETQYF. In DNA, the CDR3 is TGTGCCAGCAGTCAACTAGCGGGAGCGGGAGAGACCCAGTACTTC.

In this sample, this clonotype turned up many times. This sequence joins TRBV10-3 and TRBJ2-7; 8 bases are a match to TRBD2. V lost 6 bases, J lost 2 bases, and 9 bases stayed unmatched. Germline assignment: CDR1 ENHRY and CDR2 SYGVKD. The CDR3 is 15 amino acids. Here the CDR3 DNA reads TGTGCCATCAGACAACAGGGCGGGGGGACCTACGAGCAGTACTTC. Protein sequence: CAIRQQGGGTYEQYF.

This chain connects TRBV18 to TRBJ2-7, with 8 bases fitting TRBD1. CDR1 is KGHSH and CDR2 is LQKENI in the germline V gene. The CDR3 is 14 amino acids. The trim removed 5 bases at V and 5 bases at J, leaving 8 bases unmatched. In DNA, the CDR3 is TGTGCCAGCTCAATGACCGGGACAGGCAACGAGCAGTACTTC. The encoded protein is CASSMTGTGNEQYF.